This TCR beta chain was found in a study of vaccination effects on CD4 cells after COVID-19. Overall study findings and caveats: Both infection-induced and vaccine-induced clones contracted markedly at late post-vaccination timepoints.

The length of the CDR3 is 15 residues. Germline lookup yields CDR1 GTSNPN and CDR2 SVGIG (reference sequence). V lost 4 bases, J lost 5 bases, and 10 bases stayed unmatched. Generated by immunoSEQ multiplex PCR, the TCRdb table keeps only in-frame clones and is missing some. The repertoire holds about 73,000 clones, with around 78% as singletons. Antigen-specific CD4+ T cell clonotypes were called by their expansion after viral peptide-pool culture in ViraFEST. After less than twelve days in culture, the CD4+ T cells were isolated. The study found no prior SARS-CoV-2 infection in the vaccine recipients, who tested negative for nucleocapsid antibodies. IL-2 medium was substituted for half the medium on days 3 and 7. As for this clone: The antigen is undetermined.

This sequence originates from a human donor who received a COVID-19 vaccine. The specimen comprised CD4+ T cells from PBMCs cultured with SARS-CoV-2 spike peptides, sampled before COVID-19 vaccination. The chain recombines TRBV30 with TRBJ1-4; TRBD1 matches 7 bases. In DNA, the CDR3 is TGTGCCTGGACACAGGGGTTGTGGAAAAATGAAAAACTGTTTTTT. Translating gives CAWTQGLWKNEKLFF.